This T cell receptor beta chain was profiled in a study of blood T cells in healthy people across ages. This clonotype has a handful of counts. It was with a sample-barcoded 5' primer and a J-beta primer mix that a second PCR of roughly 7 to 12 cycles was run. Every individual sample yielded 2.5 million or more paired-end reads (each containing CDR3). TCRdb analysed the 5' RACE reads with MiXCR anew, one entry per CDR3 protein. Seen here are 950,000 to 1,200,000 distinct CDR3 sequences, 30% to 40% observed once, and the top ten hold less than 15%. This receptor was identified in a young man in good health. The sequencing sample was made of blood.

The CDR3 DNA is TGTGCCAGCAGTTACCCCGCTAGCGGGGGCACAGATACGCAGTATTTT. It encodes CASSYPASGGTDTQYF. The J gene is TRBJ2-3, the V gene TRBV6-2 or TRBV6-3; the match to TRBD2 covers 9 bases. This CDR3 is 16 amino acids long. The V gene's germline CDR1 is MNHEY and CDR2 SVGEGT. After removal of 2 bases from V and 1 base from J, the junction contained 4 bases not matched to a gene.